Included here is one T cell receptor (beta chain) sequence, with context. J gave up 3 bases and V 3 bases, and 5 bases lay outside the gene matches. The CDR3 spans 15 residues. Germline loops: CDR1 MNHNY, CDR2 SVGAGI (reference sequence). The data stem from a study of T cell changes during pregnancy in multiple sclerosis. The assay was immunoSEQ multiplex PCR, and TCRdb's table has in-frame clones only and misses some. The data show around 95,000 clones, over 80% seen once. The receptor's source is a female donor with multiple sclerosis, enrolled in a pregnancy study. Sequenced here: peripheral blood, sampled after pregnancy. The chain recombines TRBV6-6 with TRBJ1-2; 9 nucleotides align to TRBD1. CDR3 loop: CASSYWDRADYGYTF. For the CDR3, the DNA is TGTGCCAGCAGTTATTGGGACAGGGCGGACTATGGCTACACCTTC.